This TCR beta chain was retrieved from a study of cytomegalovirus exposure and HLA in healthy donors. Primers for the PCR totalled 60 Vbeta and 13 Jbeta. The assay was immunoSEQ multiplex PCR, and TCRdb's table has in-frame clones only and misses some. This sample has approximately 270,000 clones, with roughly 80% found just once. The sample holds a few counts of this clone. Its antigen is as yet unknown. Study findings and constraints: A later analysis, which compared TCR beta chains of equal frequency, found the HLA-associated ones more clonally expanded.

The length of the CDR3 is 15 residues. The germline V gene has CDR1 SGHRS and CDR2 YFSETQ. Trimming removed 0 bases from V and 2 bases from J; junction bases left unmatched: 2. This clonotype was sampled from a girl aged 2 to 10 in good health and CMV-seronegative. The chain combines TRBV5-1 with TRBJ2-1, with 7 nucleotides matching TRBD2. Sample: PBMCs. In nucleotides, the CDR3 is TGCGCCAGCAGCTTGGACCTAGCGGCCTACAATGAGCAGTTCTTC. Protein: CASSLDLAAYNEQFF.